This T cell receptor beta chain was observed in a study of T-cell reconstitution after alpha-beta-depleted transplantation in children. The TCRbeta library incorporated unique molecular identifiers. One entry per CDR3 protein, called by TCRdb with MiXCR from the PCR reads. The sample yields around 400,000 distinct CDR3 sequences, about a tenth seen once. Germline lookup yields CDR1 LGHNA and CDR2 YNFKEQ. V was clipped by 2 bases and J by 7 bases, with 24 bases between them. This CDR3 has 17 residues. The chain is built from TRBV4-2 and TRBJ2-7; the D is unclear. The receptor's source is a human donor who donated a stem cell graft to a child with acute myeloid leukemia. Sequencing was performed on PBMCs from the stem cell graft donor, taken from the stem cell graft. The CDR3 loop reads CASSQQPYSVSGWEQYF. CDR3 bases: TGTGCCAGCAGCCAACAGCCCTACTCGGTCTCAGGCTGGGAGCAGTACTTC.